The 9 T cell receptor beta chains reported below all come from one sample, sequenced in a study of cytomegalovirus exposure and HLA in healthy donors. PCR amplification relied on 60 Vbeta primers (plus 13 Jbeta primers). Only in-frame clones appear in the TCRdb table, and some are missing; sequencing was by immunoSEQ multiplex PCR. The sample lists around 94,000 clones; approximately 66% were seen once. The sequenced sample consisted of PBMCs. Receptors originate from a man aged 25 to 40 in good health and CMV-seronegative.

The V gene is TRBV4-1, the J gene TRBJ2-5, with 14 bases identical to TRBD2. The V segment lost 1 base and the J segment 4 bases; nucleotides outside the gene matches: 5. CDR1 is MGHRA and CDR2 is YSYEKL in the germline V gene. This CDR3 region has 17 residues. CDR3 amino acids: CASSQGGLAGEGETQYF. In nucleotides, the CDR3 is TGCGCCAGCAGCCAAGGGGGACTAGCGGGAGAAGGAGAGACCCAGTACTTC.

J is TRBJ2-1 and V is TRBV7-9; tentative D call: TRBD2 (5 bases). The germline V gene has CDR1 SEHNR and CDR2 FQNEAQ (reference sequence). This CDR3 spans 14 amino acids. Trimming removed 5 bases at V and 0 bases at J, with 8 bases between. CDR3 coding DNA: TGTGCCAGCAGCCTAGGGAGCTCCTACAATGAGCAGTTCTTC. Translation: CASSLGSSYNEQFF. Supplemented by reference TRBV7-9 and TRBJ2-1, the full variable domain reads DTGVSQNPRHKITKRGQNVTFRCDPISEHNRLYWYRQTLGQGPEFLTYFQNEAQLEKSRLLSDRFSAERPKGSFSTLEIQRTEQGDSAMYLCASSLGSSYNEQFFGPGTRLTVL.

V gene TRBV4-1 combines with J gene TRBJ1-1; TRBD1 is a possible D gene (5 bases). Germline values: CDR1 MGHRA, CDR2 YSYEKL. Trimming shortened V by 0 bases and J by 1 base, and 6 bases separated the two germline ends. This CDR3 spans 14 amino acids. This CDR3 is CASSQEQGNTEAFF. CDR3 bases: TGCGCCAGCAGCCAAGAGCAGGGGAACACTGAAGCTTTCTTT.

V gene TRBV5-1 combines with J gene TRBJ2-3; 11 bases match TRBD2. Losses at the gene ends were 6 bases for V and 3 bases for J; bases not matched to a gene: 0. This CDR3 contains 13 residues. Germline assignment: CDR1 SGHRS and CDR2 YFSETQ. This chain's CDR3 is CASTSGGTDTQYF. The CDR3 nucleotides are TGCGCCAGCACTAGCGGGGGGACAGATACGCAGTATTTT.

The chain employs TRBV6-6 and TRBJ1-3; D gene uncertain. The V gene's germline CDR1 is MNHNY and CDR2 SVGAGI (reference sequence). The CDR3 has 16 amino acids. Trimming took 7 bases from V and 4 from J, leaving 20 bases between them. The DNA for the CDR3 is TGTGCCAGCACCCCGAGGTCATCCTCGAGCGGAAACACCATATATTTT. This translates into CASTPRSSSSGNTIYF.

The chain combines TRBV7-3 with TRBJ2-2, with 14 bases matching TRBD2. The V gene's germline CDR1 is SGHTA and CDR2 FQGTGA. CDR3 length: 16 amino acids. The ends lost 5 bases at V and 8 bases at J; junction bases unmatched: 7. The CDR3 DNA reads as TGTGCCAGCAGCGCGGGACTAGCGGGAGCAACGGGGGAGCTGTTTTTT. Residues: CASSAGLAGATGELFF.

CDR3 in DNA: TGTGCCAGCAGTACAGACAGGGATGGCGATCAGCCCCAGCATTTT. It encodes CASSTDRDGDQPQHF. The chain joins TRBV6-5 to TRBJ1-5, with 7 bases lining up with TRBD1. CDR1 is MNHEY and CDR2 is SVGAGI in the germline V gene. The CDR3 sequence is 15 residues long. With V trimmed by 5 bases and J by 5 bases, 9 bases remained unmatched.

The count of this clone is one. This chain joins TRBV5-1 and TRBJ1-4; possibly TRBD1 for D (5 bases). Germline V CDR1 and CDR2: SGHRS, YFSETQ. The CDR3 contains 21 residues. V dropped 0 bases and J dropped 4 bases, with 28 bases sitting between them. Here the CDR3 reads CASSLEVRGVGRSFLNEKLFF. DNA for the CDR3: TGCGCCAGCAGCTTGGAAGTCCGGGGGGTCGGACGATCTTTTCTTAATGAAAAACTGTTTTTT.

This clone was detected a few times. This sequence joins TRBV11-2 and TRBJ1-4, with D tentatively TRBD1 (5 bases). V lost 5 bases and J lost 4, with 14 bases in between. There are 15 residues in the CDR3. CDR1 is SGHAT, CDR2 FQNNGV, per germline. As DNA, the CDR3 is TGTGCCAGCAGCCCTAGGCAGGGAAGTAATGAAAAACTGTTTTTT. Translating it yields CASSPRQGSNEKLFF. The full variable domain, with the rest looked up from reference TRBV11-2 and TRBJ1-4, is EAGVAQSPRYKIIEKRQSVAFWCNPISGHATLYWYQQILGQGPKLLIQFQNNGVVDDSQLPKDRFSAERLKGVDSTLKIQPAKLEDSAVYLCASSPRQGSNEKLFFGSGTQLSVL.